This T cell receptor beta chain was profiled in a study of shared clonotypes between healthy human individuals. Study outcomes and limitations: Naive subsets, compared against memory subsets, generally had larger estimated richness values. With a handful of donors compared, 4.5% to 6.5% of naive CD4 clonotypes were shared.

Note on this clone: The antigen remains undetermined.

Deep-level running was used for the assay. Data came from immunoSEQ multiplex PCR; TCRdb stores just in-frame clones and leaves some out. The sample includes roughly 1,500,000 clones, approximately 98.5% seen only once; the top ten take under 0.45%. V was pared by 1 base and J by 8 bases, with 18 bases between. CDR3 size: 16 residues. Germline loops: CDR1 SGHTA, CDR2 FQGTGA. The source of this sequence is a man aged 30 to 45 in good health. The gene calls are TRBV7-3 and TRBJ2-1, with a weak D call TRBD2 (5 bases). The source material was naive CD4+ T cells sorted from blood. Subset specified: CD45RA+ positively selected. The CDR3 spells CASSLKGSSAGDEQFF. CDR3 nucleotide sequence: TGTGCCAGCAGCTTAAAGGGTAGCAGTGCGGGCGATGAGCAGTTCTTC.